These 32 T cell receptor beta chains were all obtained from the same sample, sequenced in a study of blood T cell repertoires in COVID-19. Measured with immunoSEQ multiplex PCR; TCRdb has only the in-frame clones, and not every one. The top ten clones hold 1% of a sample with around 300,000 clones, over 75% of them seen once. Sequencing was performed on peripheral blood. Receptors were obtained from a man between 50 and 59 years old with active or convalescent COVID-19.

The rearrangement uses TRBV24-1 and TRBJ2-7; D gene unclear. V was trimmed by 0 bases and J by 7 bases, leaving 15 bases between them. In germline, CDR1 is KGHDR, CDR2 SFDVKD. This CDR3 has 15 residues. The CDR3 spells CATSDLLPDTIEQYF. For the CDR3, the DNA is TGTGCCACCAGTGATTTGCTTCCGGATACTATAGAGCAGTACTTC.

The V and J genes are TRBV2 and TRBJ1-2, with D tentatively TRBD1 (6 bases). This CDR3 spans 14 amino acids. Germline V lookup: CDR1 SNHLY, CDR2 FYNNEI. V was trimmed by 4 bases and J by 1 base, leaving 10 bases between them. This CDR3 reads CASSGDRFNYGYTF. The CDR3 bases are TGTGCCAGCAGTGGCGACAGGTTTAACTATGGCTACACCTTC.

The V and J genes are TRBV10-1 and TRBJ2-7; 9 nucleotides align to TRBD1. The junction had 2 bases not matched to a gene; V was cut back by 5 bases and J by 0 bases. Germline-derived CDR1 and CDR2 are WNHNN and SYGVQD (reference sequence). The CDR3 spans 14 residues. CDR3 DNA: TGCGCCAGCAGTCTGACAGGGGGCTCCTACGAGCAGTACTTC. Residues: CASSLTGGSYEQYF.

The rearrangement joins TRBV7-3 to TRBJ2-3, with 8 bases that match TRBD1. The CDR3 is 15 amino acids. Germline-derived CDR1 and CDR2 are SGHTA and FQGTGA. Trimming took 5 bases from V and 1 from J; bases not matched to a gene: 5. In DNA, the CDR3 is TGTGCCAGCAGCCCCCGGACAGGGCGCACAGATACGCAGTATTTT. It yields the protein CASSPRTGRTDTQYF.

J is TRBJ1-2 and V is TRBV28; 10 nucleotides line up with TRBD1. The junction had 5 bases not matched to a gene; V was cut back by 5 bases and J by 2 bases. CDR1 and CDR2 (germline): MDHEN, SYDVKM. The CDR3 runs to 15 residues. CDR3 DNA: TGTGCCAGCAGTCTCGGACAGGGGGGAAACTATGGCTACACCTTC. This sequence encodes CASSLGQGGNYGYTF.

The rearrangement uses TRBV19 and TRBJ2-5; 11 bases line up with TRBD1. This CDR3 contains 15 residues. CDR1 and CDR2 (germline): LNHDA, SQIVND (reference sequence). Unmatched junction bases numbered 4, after V lost 5 bases and J lost 2 bases. DNA for the CDR3: TGTGCCAGTAGTGGGACAGGGGGAGGGCAAGAGACCCAGTACTTC. Translation: CASSGTGGGQETQYF.

This chain joins TRBV18 and TRBJ1-6; 7 bases align to TRBD1. Germline CDR1 KGHSH, CDR2 LQKENI. The length of the CDR3 is 15 residues. The V and J ends lost 4 bases and 7 bases, in that order; junction bases with no gene match: 7. The CDR3 sequence: CASSQAGTDNSPLHF. The CDR3 coding sequence is TGTGCCAGCTCACAAGCCGGGACAGACAATTCACCCCTCCACTTT.

V gene TRBV18 combines with J gene TRBJ1-2; D is unresolved. The CDR3 is 16 residues long. Germline V gene data show CDR1 as KGHSH and CDR2 as LQKENI. Trimming cost V 6 bases and J 2 bases, with 19 bases left between them. The CDR3 is CASSPVAGGANYGYTF. The CDR3 bases are TGTGCCAGCTCCCCCGTTGCGGGAGGCGCGAACTATGGCTACACCTTC.

The chain has TRBV7-3 and TRBJ2-1; TRBD1 might be the D (5 bases). CDR1 and CDR2 from the germline V gene are SGHTA and FQGTGA. This CDR3 contains 13 residues. The V end lost 2 bases, the J end lost 8 bases, and 10 bases lay between the germline ends. CDR3 bases: TGTGCCAGCAGCTTAGGCGTAGGGGATGAGCAGTTCTTC. It is translated as CASSLGVGDEQFF.

The V call is TRBV2, the J call TRBJ1-1; D not certain. V lost 1 base and J 3 bases, leaving 9 bases between the germline ends. The germline CDR1 and CDR2 sequences are SNHLY and FYNNEI. CDR3 length: 14 residues. The CDR3 DNA sequence: TGTGCCAGCAGTGAAGGTCGCGTGTACACTGAAGCTTTCTTT. Residues: CASSEGRVYTEAFF.

This clone has a single count. The CDR3, as DNA: TGTGCCAGCTCACCCAAGACGGGTTTGAGCTCCTACGAGCAGTACTTC. This gives the protein CASSPKTGLSSYEQYF. The rearrangement joins TRBV18 to TRBJ2-7; no clear D gene. CDR1 is KGHSH, CDR2 LQKENI, per germline. The CDR3 totals 16 residues. V shed 3 bases and J shed 0 bases, with 15 bases lying between them.

This clone was observed a handful of times. The identical CDR3 is also encoded by other nucleotide sequences in the sample. The chain has TRBV7-2 and TRBJ1-6; TRBD1 aligns across 8 bases. V lost 5 bases and J lost 5; bases outside the gene matches: 2. The CDR3 covers 14 residues. Germline V gives CDR1 SGHTA, CDR2 FQGNSA. The DNA for the CDR3 is TGTGCCAGCAGCCTGGGACAGGATAATTCACCCCTCCACTTT. As protein: CASSLGQDNSPLHF.

This rearrangement joins TRBV28 to TRBJ1-2; D perhaps matches TRBD1 (5 bases). V lost 1 base and J lost 2, with 8 bases in between. The length of the CDR3 is 14 residues. CDR1 and CDR2 from the germline V gene are MDHEN and SYDVKM. The CDR3: CASSLSAGNYGYTF. The CDR3 DNA reads TGTGCCAGCAGTTTATCCGCAGGGAACTATGGCTACACCTTC.

The chain couples TRBV4-3 to TRBJ1-2, with 10 bases matching TRBD1. V shed 0 bases, J shed 1 base, and the junction held 5 bases outside the gene matches. This CDR3 is built from 17 residues. Germline V lookup: CDR1 LGHNA, CDR2 YSLEER. The CDR3 bases are TGCGCCAGCAGCCAAGATGCCGGGACAGGGGTTAACTATGGCTACACCTTC. It codes for CASSQDAGTGVNYGYTF.

The CDR3 loop reads CASSYATSGRRYEQYF. The DNA for the CDR3 is TGTGCCAGCAGTTACGCCACTAGCGGGAGGAGGTACGAGCAGTACTTC. The chain joins TRBV6-5 to TRBJ2-7; 12 positions match TRBD2. Looked up from germline, CDR1 is MNHEY and CDR2 is SVGAGI. The J segment lost 4 bases and the V segment lost 2 bases, leaving 6 bases of the junction unmatched. The CDR3 covers 16 residues.

J is TRBJ2-2 and V is TRBV5-1; D ambiguous. Trimming took 6 bases from V and 6 from J, leaving 15 bases between them. This CDR3 spans 14 amino acids. Germline CDR1 and CDR2: SGHRS and YFSETQ. In DNA, the CDR3 is TGCGCCAGCAAGGAACAGCCCCTCGCCGGGGAGCTGTTTTTT. This gives the protein CASKEQPLAGELFF.

The V gene is TRBV4-1, the J gene TRBJ1-2; maybe TRBD1 (5 bases). The CDR3 runs to 17 residues. V shed 1 base and J shed 0 bases, with 15 bases lying between them. CDR1 is MGHRA, CDR2 YSYEKL, per germline. CDR3: CASSQASAGGANYGYTF. CDR3 in DNA: TGCGCCAGCAGCCAAGCATCCGCCGGGGGAGCTAACTATGGCTACACCTTC.

The chain employs TRBV19 and TRBJ1-5; 9 positions agree with TRBD1. J was trimmed by 2 bases and V by 7 bases; bases with no gene match: 6. The germline CDR1 and CDR2 sequences are LNHDA and SQIVND (reference sequence). CDR3 length: 15 amino acids. Written as DNA, the CDR3 is TGTGCCAGTAATCAACAGGGGGCTGGCAATCAGCCCCAGCATTTT. Its protein product is CASNQQGAGNQPQHF.

The V gene is TRBV2, the J gene TRBJ2-3, with 11 bases matching TRBD1. Germline loops: CDR1 SNHLY, CDR2 FYNNEI. With V trimmed by 4 bases and J by 0 bases, 12 bases remained unmatched. CDR3 size: 19 residues. The CDR3 coding sequence is TGTGCCAGCAGTGGGTTTTCTTTGGGGACAGGGGGAAGCACAGATACGCAGTATTTT. This sequence encodes CASSGFSLGTGGSTDTQYF.

The chain recombines TRBV11-1 with TRBJ2-1, with D perhaps TRBD1 (5 bases). V dropped 5 bases and J dropped 9 bases, with 14 bases sitting between them. This CDR3 comprises 13 residues. Germline V gives CDR1 SGHAT, CDR2 FQDESV (reference sequence). CDR3 nucleotide sequence: TGTGCCAGCAGCGGGGCGCGAGGCGGTGAGCAGTTCTTC. Residues: CASSGARGGEQFF.

The chain links TRBV6-5 to TRBJ1-2, with D possibly TRBD1 on 5 matching bases. Trimming took 7 bases from V and 6 from J, leaving 21 bases between them. The CDR3 is made up of 15 amino acids. CDR1 is MNHEY, CDR2 SVGAGI, per germline. The CDR3 DNA is TGTGCCAGCACCCAAGGTTCGACAGTGGGGCATGGCTACACCTTC. Protein product: CASTQGSTVGHGYTF.

V usage is TRBV18 and J usage is TRBJ1-5; TRBD1 might be the D (6 bases). V shed 4 bases and J shed 8 bases, with 18 bases lying between them. The germline gives CDR1 KGHSH, CDR2 LQKENI. The CDR3 spans 15 residues. CDR3 protein: CASSRSTGSSEPQHF. The CDR3 DNA reads as TGTGCCAGCTCACGATCAACAGGGAGTAGTGAGCCCCAGCATTTT.

This clone came up a few times. The CDR3 nucleotides read TGCAGCGTTATTCCCGGACTAGCGGCATACAATGAGCAGTTCTTC. It encodes CSVIPGLAAYNEQFF. V is TRBV29-1 and J is TRBJ2-1; 10 bases line up with TRBD2. Germline V gene sequence: CDR1 SQVTM, CDR2 ANQGSEA. The CDR3 is 15 amino acids. With 5 bases clipped from V and 4 bases from J, the junction kept 8 bases outside the gene matches.

This chain joins TRBV21-1 and TRBJ2-5; whether TRBD2, the table's D call, matches the DNA was not checked. TRBV21-1 is assigned pseudogene status. The CDR3 contains 14 residues. CDR3 in DNA: TGTGCCAGCAGCAAAGATGGCGGGGGGAAGACCCAGTACTTC. Its protein product is CASSKDGGGKTQYF.

J is TRBJ2-1 and V is TRBV3-1 (or the pseudogene TRBV3-2), with TRBD2 matching over 8 bases. Germline CDR1 LGHDT, CDR2 YNNKEL (reference sequence). The V gene end was trimmed by 4 bases and the J gene end by 6 bases; junction bases not matched to a gene: 11. The CDR3 sequence is 16 residues long. CDR3 sequence: CASSPWSGGATNEQFF. As DNA, the CDR3 is TGTGCCAGCAGCCCCTGGTCGGGGGGGGCCACCAATGAGCAGTTCTTC.

The V gene is TRBV5-4, the J gene TRBJ2-5; TRBD2 matches at 7 bases. This CDR3 spans 15 amino acids. V gave up 1 base and J gave up 4 bases; unmatched junction bases: 7. The germline gives CDR1 SGHNT, CDR2 YYREEE (reference sequence). Here the CDR3 reads CASSLRGGSGETQYF. CDR3 nucleotide sequence: TGTGCCAGCAGCTTGCGGGGCGGGAGTGGAGAGACCCAGTACTTC.

The rearrangement joins TRBV30 to TRBJ1-1, with a weak D call TRBD1 (6 bases). There are 14 residues in the CDR3. The V gene lost 2 bases and the J gene lost 7 bases, with 17 bases spanning the gap. The germline V gene encodes CDR1 GTSNPN and CDR2 SVGIG (reference sequence). CDR3 DNA sequence: TGTGCCTGGAGTTCCGGACAGTCCGACGGTGAAGCTTTCTTT. It encodes CAWSSGQSDGEAFF.

This chain uses TRBV13 with TRBJ2-5, with 8 bases lining up with TRBD2. This CDR3 contains 13 residues. J gave up 0 bases and V 8 bases, and 2 bases lay outside the gene matches. Germline lookup yields CDR1 PRHDT and CDR2 FYEKMQ (reference sequence). The CDR3: CASGSGDQETQYF. CDR3 DNA: TGTGCCAGCGGTAGCGGGGACCAAGAGACCCAGTACTTC.

The CDR3 is CASSSGTGGHEKLFF. The CDR3 region has the DNA TGCGCCAGCAGCAGTGGGACAGGTGGACATGAAAAACTGTTTTTT. This chain connects TRBV5-1 to TRBJ1-4, with 8 bases lining up with TRBD1. The length of the CDR3 is 15 residues. CDR1 and CDR2 (germline): SGHRS, YFSETQ. V trimming: 4 bases; J trimming: 6 bases; junction bases outside the gene matches: 8.

This rearrangement joins TRBV18 to TRBJ1-4, with 8 bases that match TRBD1. Germline lookup yields CDR1 KGHSH and CDR2 LQKENI. After removal of 3 bases from V and 5 bases from J, the junction contained 2 bases not matched to a gene. CDR3 size: 14 residues. CDR3 protein: CASSPDRENEKLFF. The CDR3 DNA follows: TGTGCCAGCTCACCGGACAGGGAAAATGAAAAACTGTTTTTT. The full variable domain, rest sourced from reference TRBV18 and TRBJ1-4, is NAGVMQNPRHLVRRRGQEARLRCSPMKGHSHVYWYRQLPEEGLKFMVYLQKENIIDESGMPKERFSAEFPKEGPSILRIQQVVRGDSAAYFCASSPDRENEKLFFGSGTQLSVL.

The chain uses TRBV2 and TRBJ2-1, with 12 bases aligning to TRBD2. The CDR3 has 17 amino acids. The ends lost 7 bases at V and 5 bases at J; junction bases unmatched: 12. Per the germline V gene, CDR1 is SNHLY and CDR2 is FYNNEI. CDR3 loop: CASTHNGLAGFDNEQFF. The CDR3 coding sequence is TGTGCCAGCACCCACAACGGACTAGCGGGATTCGACAATGAGCAGTTCTTC.

The chain joins TRBV18 to TRBJ2-7, with TRBD2 as a possible D gene (5 bases). The germline CDR1 and CDR2 sequences are KGHSH and LQKENI. The CDR3 sequence is 13 residues long. V was cut by 6 bases and J by 7 bases, with 16 bases left in between. In nucleotides, the CDR3 is TGTGCCAGCTCCACTTGGACTGGTGTGGAGCAGTACTTC. Translating it yields CASSTWTGVEQYF.